This entry lists 17 T cell receptor beta chains sequenced from one sample in a study of control samples from healthy donors and cancer patients. The data were produced by immunoSEQ multiplex PCR, yet TCRdb's version contains in-frame clones alone and is incomplete. This table holds around 230,000 clones, roughly 94% found once. The sample consisted of blood. The receptors stem from a man between 45 and 60 years old in good health.

The chain is built from TRBV6-5 and TRBJ2-1, with 7 nucleotides matching TRBD2. The length of the CDR3 is 14 residues. Unmatched junction bases numbered 4, after V lost 6 bases and J lost 2 bases. The germline CDR1 and CDR2 sequences are MNHEY and SVGAGI. CDR3 sequence (DNA): TGTGCCAGCAGGGAGCGGGGACCCTACAATGAGCAGTTCTTC. This encodes CASRERGPYNEQFF.

The rearrangement uses TRBV19 and TRBJ1-6; TRBD1 matches at 7 bases. The V gene's germline CDR1 is LNHDA and CDR2 SQIVND (reference sequence). V lost 5 bases, J lost 6 bases, and 7 bases stayed unmatched. The CDR3 consists of 15 residues. The CDR3 DNA reads as TGTGCCAGTAGTGCCCGGGACAGCCTTAATTCACCCCTCCACTTT. Amino acids: CASSARDSLNSPLHF. The full variable domain, rest sourced from reference TRBV19 and TRBJ1-6, is DGGITQSPKYLFRKEGQNVTLSCEQNLNHDAMYWYRQDPGQGLRLIYYSQIVNDFQKGDIAEGYSVSREKKESFPLTVTSAQKNPTAFYLCASSARDSLNSPLHFGNGTRLTVT.

The chain links TRBV6-5 to TRBJ1-2; TRBD1 matches at 10 bases. The CDR3 spans 15 residues. Germline V CDR1 and CDR2: MNHEY, SVGAGI. The V gene end was trimmed by 6 bases and the J gene end by 4 bases; junction bases not matched to a gene: 8. The CDR3, as DNA: TGTGCCAGCAGACCCGGGACAGGGGTTGTCTATGGCTACACCTTC. Its translation: CASRPGTGVVYGYTF.

The V call is TRBV7-3, the J call TRBJ2-3; tentative D call: TRBD2 (6 bases). The germline V gene has CDR1 SGHTA and CDR2 FQGTGA. Trimming pared 4 bases from V and 0 bases from J, leaving 8 bases between. The CDR3 is made up of 14 amino acids. The CDR3 DNA reads TGTGCCAGCAGCTCCGGGACTAGCACAGATACGCAGTATTTT. Protein product: CASSSGTSTDTQYF.

The genes are TRBV11-2 and TRBJ2-5; D tentatively reads TRBD1 or TRBD2 (5 bases each). V lost 6 bases and J 0 bases, leaving 17 bases between the germline ends. Germline loops: CDR1 SGHAT, CDR2 FQNNGV. This CDR3 has 16 residues. CDR3 sequence: CASRSGSSRYQETQYF. The CDR3 DNA reads as TGTGCCAGCAGATCAGGGTCTAGCAGATACCAAGAGACCCAGTACTTC.

This clone is a singleton in its sample. The J gene is TRBJ2-1, the V gene TRBV7-9; D may be TRBD2 (5 bases). CDR1 SEHNR and CDR2 FQNEAQ come from the germline V gene (reference sequence). This CDR3 spans 14 amino acids. The V and J ends lost 6 bases and 0 bases respectively, with 9 bases between them. The CDR3 bases are TGTGCCAGCAGTTCACTAGTCTCCTACAATGAGCAGTTCTTC. This gives the protein CASSSLVSYNEQFF.

The genes are TRBV6-2 or TRBV6-3 and TRBJ2-7; D assignment may be TRBD1 or TRBD2 (5 bases each). Trimming pared 2 bases from V and 7 bases from J, leaving 18 bases between. Germline lookup yields CDR1 MNHEY and CDR2 SVGEGT. The CDR3 totals 15 residues. In DNA form, the CDR3 reads TGTGCCAGCAGTTACGCCGGGACCCCCGTACGTGAGCAGTACGTC. As protein: CASSYAGTPVREQYV.

This clone was recorded only once. The chain joins TRBV5-4 to TRBJ2-1, with 9 bases fitting TRBD2. Per the germline V gene, CDR1 is SGHNT and CDR2 is YYREEE (reference sequence). V lost 4 bases, J lost 0 bases, and 2 bases stayed unmatched. The CDR3 is made up of 15 amino acids. The DNA of the CDR3 is TGTGCCAGCAGCGTAGCGGGGGACTCCTACAATGAGCAGTTCTTC. This codes for CASSVAGDSYNEQFF.

V and J are TRBV29-1 and TRBJ2-5; tentatively, D is TRBD2 (5 bases). Germline loops: CDR1 SQVTM, CDR2 ANQGSEA. The CDR3 runs to 13 residues. The V end was cut by 3 bases, the J end by 1 base, with 9 bases between. CDR3 nucleotides: TGCAGCGTTGACCTCCTAGCCCAAGAGACCCAGTACTTC. Its translation: CSVDLLAQETQYF.

This chain uses TRBV18 with TRBJ1-1; D unresolved. V was trimmed by 5 bases and J by 0 bases, leaving 7 bases between them. The CDR3 consists of 13 residues. Germline V gene sequence: CDR1 KGHSH, CDR2 LQKENI. CDR3 sequence reads: CASSDSVNTEAFF. The CDR3 region has the DNA TGTGCCAGCTCAGATAGTGTGAACACTGAAGCTTTCTTT.

The chain uses TRBV3-1 (or the pseudogene TRBV3-2) and TRBJ2-1; D may be TRBD2 (5 bases). The ends were cut back, 2 bases at V and 8 bases at J, with 10 bases in the middle. The germline V gene encodes CDR1 LGHDT and CDR2 YNNKEL (reference sequence). The CDR3 loop spans 13 amino acids. The CDR3 region is CASSQNEGDEQFF. The CDR3 nucleotides read TGTGCCAGCAGCCAAAACGAGGGCGATGAGCAGTTCTTC.

Only a few counts were recorded for this clone. J is TRBJ2-3 and V is TRBV28, with D unresolved. There are 12 residues in the CDR3. V shed 9 bases and J shed 0 bases, with 7 bases lying between them. CDR1 and CDR2 from the germline V gene are MDHEN and SYDVKM. The CDR3: CASWASTDTQYF. In nucleotides, the CDR3 is TGTGCCAGTTGGGCAAGCACAGATACGCAGTATTTT.

The chain is built from TRBV5-1 and TRBJ2-3; D could derive from TRBD1 or TRBD2 (5 bases each). V lost 4 bases and J lost 4, with 19 bases in between. This CDR3 has 16 amino acids. Germline CDR1 is SGHRS and CDR2 is YFSETQ. The CDR3 nucleotides read TGCGCCAGCAGCCGGACCGGGACCCCAGGGTCAGATACGCAGTATTTT. Its translation is CASSRTGTPGSDTQYF.

This clone has a single count. The rearrangement links TRBV7-9 to TRBJ1-6; D is unresolved. The CDR3 consists of 13 residues. The germline V gene encodes CDR1 SEHNR and CDR2 FQNEAQ (reference sequence). V dropped 5 bases and J dropped 10 bases, with 12 bases sitting between them. CDR3 nucleotides: TGTGCCAGCAGCCCTGGGGTGCAATCACCCCTCCACTTT. Its protein product is CASSPGVQSPLHF.

This clone was counted only a few times. The chain joins TRBV19 to TRBJ1-3, with D perhaps matching TRBD1 (5 bases). V was shortened by 3 bases and J by 2 bases, with 14 bases between the two germline ends. CDR1 and CDR2 from the germline V gene are LNHDA and SQIVND (reference sequence). The CDR3 contains 16 residues. This chain's CDR3 is CASSMGQGDAGNTIYF. The CDR3 DNA sequence: TGTGCCAGTAGTATGGGCCAAGGGGATGCTGGAAACACCATATATTTT.

V gene TRBV12-3 or TRBV12-4 combines with J gene TRBJ1-3; no clear D. The V end lost 7 bases, the J end lost 0 bases, and 7 bases lay between the germline ends. CDR3 length: 13 amino acids. CDR3 coding DNA: TGTGCCAGCACCCCGGTCTCTGGAAACACCATATATTTT. Amino acids: CASTPVSGNTIYF.

In regard to this clone: This sample includes further DNA sequences coding for the same CDR3. The rearrangement links TRBV5-8 to TRBJ1-2; the match to TRBD1 covers 10 bases. Germline CDR1 is SGHTS and CDR2 is YDEGEE. The CDR3 contains 14 residues. V was pared by 5 bases and J by 2 bases, with 3 bases of the junction left unmatched. CDR3: CASSPGQGNYGYTF. In nucleotides, the CDR3 is TGTGCCAGCAGTCCGGGACAGGGGAACTATGGCTACACCTTC.